The present TCR beta chain was sequenced within a study of OX40 agonist ivuxolimab in advanced cancers. Study context: Antecedent anti-PD-1, anti-PD-L1 or anti-CTLA-4 therapy was permissible, with 35% to 40% having received some. General study points: Expanded peripheral T cell antigen specificity was not determined.

For this clone: Its target is unknown.

Some clones are missing from TCRdb's copy, which holds only in-frame ones; the method was immunoSEQ multiplex PCR. The repertoire holds 50,000 to 65,000 clones, 81% seen once, with 1% in the top ten. Patients were ruled out by autoimmune disease history or systemic immunosuppression. This clonotype was sampled from an adult with an advanced solid tumor such as melanoma, head and neck, liver or kidney cancer. The sequences come from CD4+ or CD8+ T cells sorted from blood, collected in a trial of the OX40 agonist ivuxolimab.

CDR3 sequence: CASSWGQSYEQYF. DNA for the CDR3: TGTGCCAGCAGCTGGGGACAGAGCTACGAGCAGTACTTC. The genes are TRBV7-9 and TRBJ2-7; 7 bases map to TRBD1. The CDR3 covers 13 residues. The J segment lost 3 bases and the V segment lost 4 bases, leaving 3 bases of the junction unmatched. Germline V gene lookup returns CDR1 SEHNR and CDR2 FQNEAQ (reference sequence).